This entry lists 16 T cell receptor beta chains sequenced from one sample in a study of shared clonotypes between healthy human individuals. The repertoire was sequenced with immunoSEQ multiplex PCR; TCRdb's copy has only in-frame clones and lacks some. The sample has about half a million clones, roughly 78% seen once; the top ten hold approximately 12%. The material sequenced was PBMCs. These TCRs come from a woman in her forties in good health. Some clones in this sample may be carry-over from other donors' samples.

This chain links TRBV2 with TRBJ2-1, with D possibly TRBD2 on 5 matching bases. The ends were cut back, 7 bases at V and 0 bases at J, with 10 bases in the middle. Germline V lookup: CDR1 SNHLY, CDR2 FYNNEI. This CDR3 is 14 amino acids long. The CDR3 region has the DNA TGTGCCAGCAAACTAGACCTCTCCTACAATGAGCAGTTCTTC. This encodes CASKLDLSYNEQFF.

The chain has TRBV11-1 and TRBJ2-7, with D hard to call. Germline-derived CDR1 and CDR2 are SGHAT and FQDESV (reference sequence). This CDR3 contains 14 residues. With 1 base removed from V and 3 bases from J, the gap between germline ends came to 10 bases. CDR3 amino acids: CASSLEAGNYEQYF. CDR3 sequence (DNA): TGTGCCAGCAGCTTAGAGGCAGGTAACTACGAGCAGTACTTC.

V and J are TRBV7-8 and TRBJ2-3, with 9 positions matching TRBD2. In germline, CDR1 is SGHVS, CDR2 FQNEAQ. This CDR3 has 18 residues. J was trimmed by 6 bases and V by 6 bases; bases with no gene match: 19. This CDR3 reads CASSTPRGGGRARDTQYF. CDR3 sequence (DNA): TGTGCCAGCAGTACCCCCAGAGGTGGCGGGAGGGCCAGGGATACGCAGTATTTT. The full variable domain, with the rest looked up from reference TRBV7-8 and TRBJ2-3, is GAGVSQSPRYKVAKRGQDVALRCDPISGHVSLFWYQQALGQGPEFLTYFQNEAQLDKSGLPSDRFFAERPEGSVSTLKIQRTQQEDSAVYLCASSTPRGGGRARDTQYFGPGTRLTVL.

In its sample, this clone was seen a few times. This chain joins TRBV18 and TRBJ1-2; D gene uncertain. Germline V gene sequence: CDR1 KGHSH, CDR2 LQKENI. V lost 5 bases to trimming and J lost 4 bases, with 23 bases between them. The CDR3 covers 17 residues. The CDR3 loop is CASSADTLLSGAYGYTF. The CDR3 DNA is TGTGCCAGCTCAGCCGACACGCTCCTCTCGGGTGCCTATGGCTACACCTTC. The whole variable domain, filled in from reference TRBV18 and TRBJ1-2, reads NAGVMQNPRHLVRRRGQEARLRCSPMKGHSHVYWYRQLPEEGLKFMVYLQKENIIDESGMPKERFSAEFPKEGPSILRIQQVVRGDSAAYFCASSADTLLSGAYGYTFGSGTRLTVV.

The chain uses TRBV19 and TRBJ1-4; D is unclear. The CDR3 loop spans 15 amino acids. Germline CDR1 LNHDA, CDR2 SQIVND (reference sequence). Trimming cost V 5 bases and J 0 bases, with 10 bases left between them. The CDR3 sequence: CASSVSSSTNEKLFF. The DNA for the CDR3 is TGTGCCAGTAGTGTATCATCCTCAACTAATGAAAAACTGTTTTTT.

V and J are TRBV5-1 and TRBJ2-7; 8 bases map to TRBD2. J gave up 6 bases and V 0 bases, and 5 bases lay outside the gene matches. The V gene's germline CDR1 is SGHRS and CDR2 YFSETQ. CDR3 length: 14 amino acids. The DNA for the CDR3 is TGCGCCAGCAGCTTGGCGGGACTAGGTGGCGAGCAGTACTTC. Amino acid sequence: CASSLAGLGGEQYF.

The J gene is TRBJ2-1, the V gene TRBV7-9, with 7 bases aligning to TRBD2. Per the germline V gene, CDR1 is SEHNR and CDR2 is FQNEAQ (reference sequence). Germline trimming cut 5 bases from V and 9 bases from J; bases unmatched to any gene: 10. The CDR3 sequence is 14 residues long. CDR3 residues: CASSHPAGDPEQFF. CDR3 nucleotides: TGTGCCAGCAGCCACCCCGCGGGAGATCCTGAGCAGTTCTTC.

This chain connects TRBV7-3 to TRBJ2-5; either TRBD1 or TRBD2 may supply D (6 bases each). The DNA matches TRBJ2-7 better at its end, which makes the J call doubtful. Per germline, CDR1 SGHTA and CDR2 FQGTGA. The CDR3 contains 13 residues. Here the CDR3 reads CASSLDGGREQYF. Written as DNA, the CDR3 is TGTGCCAGCAGCCTAGATGGGGGGCGCGAGCAGTACTTC.

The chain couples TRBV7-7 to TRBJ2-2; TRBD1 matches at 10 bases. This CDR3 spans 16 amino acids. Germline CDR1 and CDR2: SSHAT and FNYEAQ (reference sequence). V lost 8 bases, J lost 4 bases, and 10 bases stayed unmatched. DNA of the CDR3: TGTGCCAGCTCCGGGACAGGGGTCGGTCTCACCGGGGAGCTGTTTTTT. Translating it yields CASSGTGVGLTGELFF.

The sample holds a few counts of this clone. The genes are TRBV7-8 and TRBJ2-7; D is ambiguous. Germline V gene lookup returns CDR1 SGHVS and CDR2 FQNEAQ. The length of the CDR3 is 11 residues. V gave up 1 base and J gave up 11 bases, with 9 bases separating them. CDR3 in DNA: TGTGCCAGCAGCTTAGTTGGTGAGAAGTACTTC. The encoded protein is CASSLVGEKYF. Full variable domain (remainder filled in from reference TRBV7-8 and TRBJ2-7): GAGVSQSPRYKVAKRGQDVALRCDPISGHVSLFWYQQALGQGPEFLTYFQNEAQLDKSGLPSDRFFAERPEGSVSTLKIQRTQQEDSAVYLCASSLVGEKYFGPGTRLTVT.

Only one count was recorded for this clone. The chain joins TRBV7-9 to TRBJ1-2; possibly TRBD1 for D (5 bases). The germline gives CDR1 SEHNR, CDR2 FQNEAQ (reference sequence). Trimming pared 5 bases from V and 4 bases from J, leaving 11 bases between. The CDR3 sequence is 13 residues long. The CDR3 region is CASSPTALYGYTF. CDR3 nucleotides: TGTGCCAGCAGCCCGACAGCACTCTATGGCTACACCTTC.

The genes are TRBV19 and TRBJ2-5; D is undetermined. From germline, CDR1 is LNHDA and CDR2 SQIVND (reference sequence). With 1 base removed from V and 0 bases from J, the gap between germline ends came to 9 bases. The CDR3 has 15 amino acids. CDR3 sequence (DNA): TGTGCCAGTAGTATAGCTCATGGGTACCAAGAGACCCAGTACTTC. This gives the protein CASSIAHGYQETQYF.

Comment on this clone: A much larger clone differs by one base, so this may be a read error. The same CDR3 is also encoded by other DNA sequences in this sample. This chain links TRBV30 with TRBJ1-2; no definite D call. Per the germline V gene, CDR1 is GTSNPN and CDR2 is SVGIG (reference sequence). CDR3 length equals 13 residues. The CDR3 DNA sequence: TGTGCCTGGAGTGAGATGACTCACTACGGCTACACCTTC. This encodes CAWSEMTHYGYTF.

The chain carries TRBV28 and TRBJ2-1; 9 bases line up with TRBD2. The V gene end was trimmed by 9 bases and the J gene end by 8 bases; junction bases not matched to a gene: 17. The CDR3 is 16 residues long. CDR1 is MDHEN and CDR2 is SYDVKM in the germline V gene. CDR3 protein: CASTEPGLAPIYEQFF. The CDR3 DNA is TGTGCCAGTACCGAGCCGGGACTAGCTCCTATATATGAGCAGTTCTTC.

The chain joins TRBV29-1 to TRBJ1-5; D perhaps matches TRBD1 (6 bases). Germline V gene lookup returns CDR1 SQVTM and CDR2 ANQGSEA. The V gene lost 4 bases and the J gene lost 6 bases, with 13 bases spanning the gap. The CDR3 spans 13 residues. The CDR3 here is CSVGGRLGQPQHF. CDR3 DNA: TGCAGCGTTGGGGGGCGCCTAGGTCAGCCCCAGCATTTT.

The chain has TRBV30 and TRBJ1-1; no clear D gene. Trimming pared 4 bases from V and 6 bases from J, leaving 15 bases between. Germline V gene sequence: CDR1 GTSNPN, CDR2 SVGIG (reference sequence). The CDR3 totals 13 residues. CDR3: CAWNEGKKPEAFF. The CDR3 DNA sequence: TGTGCCTGGAATGAAGGGAAGAAACCTGAAGCTTTCTTT.